The present T cell receptor (beta chain) was sequenced within a study of blood T cell repertoires in COVID-19. The CDR3 covers 14 residues. Germline V gene lookup returns CDR1 SGHTA and CDR2 FQGNSA. V was pared by 0 bases and J by 3 bases, with 9 bases between. Original handling: Amplification with reference gene primers provided the estimates of nucleated cell counts. The method was immunoSEQ multiplex PCR; TCRdb's version includes in-frame clones alone and lacks a portion of them. The DNA was the basis for D and trimming; V, J and clone size are from that table. The repertoire includes about 300,000 clones, roughly 88% of them detected once, and around 1.5% sits in the top ten.

Sequencing was done on a sample of peripheral blood. V usage is TRBV7-2 and J usage is TRBJ2-7, with D tentatively TRBD2 (6 bases). The TCR originated in a woman aged 50 to 60 with acute or convalescent COVID-19. This CDR3 is CASSLAGLNYEQYF. For the CDR3, the DNA is TGTGCCAGCAGCTTAGCGGGACTCAACTACGAGCAGTACTTC.